The rows below give T cell receptor beta chains drawn from one sample of a study of monozygotic twins with inflammatory bowel disease. TCRdb reprocessed the 5' RACE reads, with one entry per CDR3 protein and no DNA. The data include more than 300,000 distinct CDR3 sequences; the top ten clones carry roughly 2.6%. Sequencing was performed on blood. The source of these receptors is a human donor with ulcerative colitis or Crohn's disease, or a healthy co-twin of an affected twin (not recorded which). CDR3s include the opening cysteine and the closing phenylalanine or tryptophan. The order of the fields is J gene, V gene, CDR3 protein.

J gene: TRBJ2-1; V gene: TRBV10-3; CDR3 protein: CAIRPTGTAYNEQFF
J gene: TRBJ2-7; V gene: TRBV11-1; CDR3 protein: CASSLHGGGAYEQYF
J gene: TRBJ1-5; V gene: TRBV6-2/TRBV6-3; CDR3 protein: CASSYSRVGNQPQHF
J gene: TRBJ1-1; V gene: TRBV29-1; CDR3 protein: CSVDGTGSAGTEAFF
J gene: TRBJ2-1; V gene: TRBV7-9; CDR3 protein: CASSQGAANEQFF
J gene: TRBJ2-5; V gene: TRBV7-6; CDR3 protein: CASSLGGASVGETQYF
J gene: TRBJ1-4; V gene: TRBV20-1; CDR3 protein: CSARDQTGSNEKLFF
J gene: TRBJ2-5; V gene: TRBV12-3/TRBV12-4; CDR3 protein: CASSQGEETQYF
J gene: TRBJ1-5; V gene: TRBV12-3/TRBV12-4; CDR3 protein: CASSHTHLDNQPQHF
J gene: TRBJ2-5; V gene: TRBV7-2; CDR3 protein: CASSSYLGDQYF
J gene: TRBJ2-5; V gene: TRBV4-2; CDR3 protein: CASSEGRMAQETQYF
J gene: TRBJ2-3; V gene: TRBV24-1; CDR3 protein: CATSAGGTTDTQYF
J gene: TRBJ1-2; V gene: TRBV20-1; CDR3 protein: CSAMTGSIKGYTF
J gene: TRBJ1-2; V gene: TRBV20-1; CDR3 protein: CSATKSGPKDAYGYTF
J gene: TRBJ2-1; V gene: TRBV5-1; CDR3 protein: CASSLVPGGGEQFF
J gene: TRBJ2-3; V gene: TRBV5-1; CDR3 protein: CASSFSRPDTQYF
J gene: TRBJ2-7; V gene: TRBV5-5; CDR3 protein: CASSWADREDSYEQYF
J gene: TRBJ2-1; V gene: TRBV12-3/TRBV12-4; CDR3 protein: CASSYVGEQFF
J gene: TRBJ1-1; V gene: TRBV7-9; CDR3 protein: CASSLRQGANTEAFF
J gene: TRBJ2-5; V gene: TRBV5-1; CDR3 protein: CASGQGGTQETQYF
J gene: TRBJ2-2; V gene: TRBV6-2/TRBV6-3; CDR3 protein: CASSYKGTGSVGTQTGELFF
J gene: TRBJ2-5; V gene: TRBV11-3; CDR3 protein: CASAKGYQETQYF
J gene: TRBJ1-5; V gene: TRBV7-9; CDR3 protein: CAGAQGLNQPQHF
J gene: TRBJ1-3; V gene: TRBV5-1; CDR3 protein: CASSLGGSGNTIYF
J gene: TRBJ2-7; V gene: TRBV6-5; CDR3 protein: CASSPRAEYEQYF
J gene: TRBJ1-2; V gene: TRBV9; CDR3 protein: CASSVDHSNYGYTF
J gene: TRBJ2-1; V gene: TRBV24-1; CDR3 protein: CATSDTGQGATDEQFF
J gene: TRBJ1-5; V gene: TRBV28; CDR3 protein: CASSLLVGPRPQHF
J gene: TRBJ2-1; V gene: TRBV27; CDR3 protein: CASSWARGYNEQFF
J gene: TRBJ2-5; V gene: TRBV12-3/TRBV12-4; CDR3 protein: CASSLEGSETQYF
J gene: TRBJ1-5; V gene: TRBV7-9; CDR3 protein: CASSLTGAGDQPQHF
J gene: TRBJ1-1; V gene: TRBV20-1; CDR3 protein: CSASGTGQTEAFF
J gene: TRBJ2-4; V gene: TRBV29-1; CDR3 protein: CSVGRLPGMDKNIQYF
J gene: TRBJ2-7; V gene: TRBV7-9; CDR3 protein: CASSLGTGSSSYEQYF
J gene: TRBJ2-2; V gene: TRBV6-4; CDR3 protein: CASAPEWSGELFF
J gene: TRBJ2-1; V gene: TRBV11-2; CDR3 protein: CASVAEWGADYNEQFF
J gene: TRBJ2-3; V gene: TRBV9; CDR3 protein: CASSVALLVDTQYF
J gene: TRBJ1-5; V gene: TRBV24-1; CDR3 protein: CATRSGTGVASGNQPQHF
J gene: TRBJ2-2; V gene: TRBV9; CDR3 protein: CASSVQQGTGELFF
J gene: TRBJ2-1; V gene: TRBV27; CDR3 protein: CASSSLAGAYNEQFF
J gene: TRBJ2-4; V gene: TRBV30; CDR3 protein: CAWMRVAGGAKNIQYF
J gene: TRBJ2-1; V gene: TRBV5-1; CDR3 protein: CASSHSKGQNSYNEQFF